What follows are 20 T cell receptor beta chains derived from one specimen sequenced in a study of human T cells and chemical hapten exposure. Time point meaning: pre-sensitization, week 0. As for treatment: therapeutic diphenylcyclopropenone sensitization with weekly scalp DPC. One entry per CDR3 protein results from TCRdb running MiXCR on the RACE reads. The sample has approximately 370,000 distinct CDR3 sequences, around 5.5% seen once. This specimen was whole blood, taken in connection with sensitization to the hapten diphenylcyclopropenone (DPC). These receptor sequences come from a woman between 18 and 29 years old with alopecia areata. Some clones in this sample may be carry-over from other donors' samples.

In this sample, this clonotype turned up a few times. The rearrangement joins TRBV7-9 to TRBJ2-1; 12 bases map to TRBD2. Germline V gene lookup returns CDR1 SEHNR and CDR2 FQNEAQ (reference sequence). V lost 5 bases, J lost 0 bases, and 11 bases stayed unmatched. CDR3 length: 19 residues. This chain's CDR3 is CASSPILAGGQFSYNEQFF. In DNA form, the CDR3 reads TGTGCCAGCAGCCCGATACTAGCGGGGGGCCAATTCTCCTACAATGAGCAGTTCTTC.

This clonotype was picked up a small number of times. The V and J genes are TRBV7-9 and TRBJ1-2, with no clear D. Germline-derived CDR1 and CDR2 are SEHNR and FQNEAQ (reference sequence). This CDR3 comprises 15 residues. Trimming left V 3 bases short and J 4 bases short, with 15 bases between. The CDR3 here is CASSFPDPRRYGYTF. The CDR3 nucleotides read TGTGCCAGCAGCTTCCCCGACCCCCGGCGCTATGGCTACACCTTC.

In its sample, this clonotype was seen many times. This sequence joins TRBV20-1 and TRBJ1-1, with D perhaps TRBD1 (5 bases). The CDR3 length is 12 residues. Trimming shortened V by 6 bases and J by 5 bases, and 13 bases separated the two germline ends. Germline V gene data show CDR1 as DFQATT and CDR2 as SNEGSKA (reference sequence). CDR3 loop: CSAAGWGTEAFF. The CDR3 nucleotides read TGCAGTGCGGCTGGATGGGGGACTGAAGCTTTCTTT.

This clonotype was observed a handful of times. The chain has TRBV7-2 and TRBJ2-3; D remains unclear. Trimming cost V 1 base and J 4 bases, with 9 bases left between them. The CDR3 sequence is 14 residues long. CDR1 is SGHTA and CDR2 is FQGNSA in the germline V gene. Here the CDR3 reads CASSLGSGPDTQYF. DNA for the CDR3: TGTGCCAGCAGCTTAGGCTCAGGTCCAGATACGCAGTATTTT. The variable domain in full, with the rest retrieved from reference TRBV7-2 and TRBJ2-3, is GAGVSQSPSNKVTEKGKDVELRCDPISGHTALYWYRQSLGQGLEFLIYFQGNSAPDKSGLPSDRFSAERTGGSVSTLTIQRTQQEDSAVYLCASSLGSGPDTQYFGPGTRLTVL.

This clonotype was seen more than once but under ten times. The chain carries TRBV10-3 and TRBJ2-2; D is unresolved. Germline values: CDR1 ENHRY, CDR2 SYGVKD. V was clipped by 7 bases and J by 7 bases, with 19 bases between them. The CDR3 length is 15 residues. The CDR3 region is CAITAGLGPGGELFF. The CDR3 DNA follows: TGTGCCATCACTGCTGGCCTAGGACCTGGCGGGGAGCTGTTTTTT.

This clonotype was seen many times. V is TRBV20-1 and J is TRBJ1-1; D is unresolved. The CDR3 totals 14 residues. Trimming cost V 4 bases and J 1 base, with 13 bases left between them. Germline V gene sequence: CDR1 DFQATT, CDR2 SNEGSKA (reference sequence). The CDR3 loop reads CSATGPPANTEAFF. CDR3 DNA sequence: TGCAGTGCTACTGGTCCTCCGGCGAACACTGAAGCTTTCTTT.

This clonotype was counted between two and nine times. The genes are TRBV29-1 and TRBJ2-3; D is ambiguous. In germline, CDR1 is SQVTM, CDR2 ANQGSEA. The CDR3 length is 13 residues. V shed 7 bases and J shed 0 bases, with 11 bases lying between them. CDR3 sequence reads: CSAGLTSTDTQYF. Written as DNA, the CDR3 is TGCAGCGCCGGGCTTACTAGCACAGATACGCAGTATTTT.

This sequence joins TRBV9 and TRBJ2-6; D is uncertain. CDR1 is SGDLS, CDR2 YYNGEE, per germline. This CDR3 is built from 18 residues. V lost 3 bases and J 2 bases, leaving 18 bases between the germline ends. CDR3 sequence: CASSANLGYNPGANVLTF. In nucleotides, the CDR3 is TGTGCCAGCAGCGCCAATCTAGGGTACAATCCTGGGGCCAACGTCCTGACTTTC.

This clonotype was counted a few times. The J gene is TRBJ2-5, the V gene TRBV28; D remains ambiguous. Germline V gene sequence: CDR1 MDHEN, CDR2 SYDVKM. The germline V and J ends were trimmed by 2 bases and 3 bases, with 16 bases remaining between them. This CDR3 comprises 16 residues. This CDR3 reads CASSLPLVAPKETQYF. The CDR3 DNA sequence: TGTGCCAGCAGTTTACCCCTAGTCGCCCCAAAAGAGACCCAGTACTTC.

The CDR3 reads CASSPPIPGNTGELFF. The CDR3, as DNA: TGTGCCAGCTCACCACCGATCCCAGGGAACACCGGGGAGCTGTTTTTT. The V gene is TRBV18, the J gene TRBJ2-2; D gene unclear. Germline loops: CDR1 KGHSH, CDR2 LQKENI. V was trimmed by 0 bases and J by 1 base, leaving 9 bases between them. CDR3 length: 16 residues.

This chain links TRBV19 with TRBJ1-2; 7 nucleotides agree with TRBD1. The germline V gene has CDR1 LNHDA and CDR2 SQIVND (reference sequence). The CDR3 totals 13 residues. After removal of 7 bases from V and 6 bases from J, the junction contained 8 bases not matched to a gene. CDR3 coding DNA: TGTGCCAGTAATACTCTTCAGGGGGATGGCTACACCTTC. This gives the protein CASNTLQGDGYTF.

This clonotype has a count of ten or more. The chain has TRBV20-1 and TRBJ2-7; D tentatively fits TRBD1 or TRBD2 (7 bases each). V was pared by 3 bases and J by 2 bases, with 17 bases between. The CDR3 covers 15 residues. Germline V gene data show CDR1 as DFQATT and CDR2 as SNEGSKA (reference sequence). CDR3 amino acids: CSARTGRGPAYEQYF. CDR3 coding DNA: TGCAGTGCTAGGACAGGGAGGGGACCGGCCTACGAGCAGTACTTC.

This chain uses TRBV20-1 with TRBJ1-2; D is unresolved. The CDR3 length is 13 residues. The V gene's germline CDR1 is DFQATT and CDR2 SNEGSKA (reference sequence). V lost 0 bases and J lost 5, with 10 bases in between. This CDR3 reads CSARDGGFYGYTF. The CDR3 DNA is TGCAGTGCTAGAGACGGCGGGTTTTATGGCTACACCTTC.

This clonotype appeared a few times. The chain has TRBV13 and TRBJ2-5; D uncertain. CDR3 length: 14 residues. CDR1 is PRHDT and CDR2 is FYEKMQ in the germline V gene (reference sequence). The V end lost 5 bases, the J end lost 5 bases, and 15 bases lay between the germline ends. For the CDR3, the DNA is TGTGCCAGCAGCCTCTATGACGGCCAGGAGACCCAGTACTTC. Translating gives CASSLYDGQETQYF.

This clonotype was seen a handful of times. The rearrangement uses TRBV29-1 and TRBJ1-2; tentative D call: TRBD1 (6 bases). The germline V and J ends were trimmed by 4 bases and 3 bases, with 12 bases remaining between them. CDR1 and CDR2 (germline): SQVTM, ANQGSEA. This CDR3 is 13 amino acids long. The CDR3 protein is CSVVGDNDYGYTF. The CDR3 DNA is TGCAGCGTTGTAGGGGACAACGACTATGGCTACACCTTC.

This clonotype was found many times. This rearrangement joins TRBV20-1 to TRBJ2-7, with D maybe TRBD2 (7 bases). V shed 6 bases and J shed 6 bases, with 12 bases lying between them. CDR1 is DFQATT and CDR2 is SNEGSKA in the germline V gene (reference sequence). The CDR3 length is 11 residues. CDR3 in amino acids: CSARRGGEQYF. The CDR3 region has the DNA TGCAGTGCCCGGAGGGGGGGCGAGCAGTACTTC.

This clonotype was seen at least ten times. The chain combines TRBV12-3 or TRBV12-4 with TRBJ2-5, with 8 nucleotides matching TRBD2. Losses at the gene ends were 5 bases for V and 1 base for J; bases not matched to a gene: 3. This CDR3 comprises 14 residues. CDR3 protein: CASSPRGGQETQYF. For the CDR3, the DNA is TGTGCCAGCAGTCCCCGGGGGGGCCAAGAGACCCAGTACTTC.

In this sample, this clonotype turned up many times. The gene calls are TRBV28 and TRBJ2-5; possibly TRBD2 for D (7 bases). V shed 11 bases and J shed 0 bases, with 16 bases lying between them. In germline, CDR1 is MDHEN, CDR2 SYDVKM. The CDR3 contains 14 residues. The CDR3 sequence is CAGGGGLYQETQYF. CDR3 nucleotide sequence: TGTGCCGGGGGCGGGGGCCTCTACCAAGAGACCCAGTACTTC.

There are many counts of this clonotype. This chain connects TRBV5-1 to TRBJ2-7, with 8 bases aligning to TRBD2. The germline V gene has CDR1 SGHRS and CDR2 YFSETQ. V lost 3 bases and J lost 7; bases outside the gene matches: 18. The CDR3 contains 17 residues. The CDR3 region has the DNA TGCGCCAGCAGCTCGACAATTTCTGGGACTAGGATGAGAGAGCAGTACTTC. Its translation: CASSSTISGTRMREQYF.

This clonotype has a handful of counts. V and J are TRBV6-1 and TRBJ2-3; 8 bases align to TRBD1. This CDR3 is 15 amino acids long. From germline, CDR1 is MNHNS and CDR2 SASEGT. V shed 3 bases, J shed 4 bases, and the junction held 6 bases outside the gene matches. CDR3 sequence (DNA): TGTGCCAGCAGTGATCAGGGACAGGCCCCAGATACGCAGTATTTT. The encoded protein is CASSDQGQAPDTQYF.